This T cell receptor (beta chain) was recorded in a study of blood T cells in healthy people across ages. Then a second PCR, running roughly 6 to 11 cycles, was carried out with a sample-barcoded 5' primer and a J-beta primer mix. TCRdb reprocessed the 5' RACE reads via MiXCR and lists one record per CDR3 protein. The table has 700,000 or so distinct CDR3 sequences, approximately 21% seen once. The study, taken as a whole, reports: What prevented conclusive comparison of naive and antigen-experienced cells was that PBMCs were unsorted. With naive T cell percentage, TCR beta diversity showed a strong correlation.

The germline V gene has CDR1 SGHRS and CDR2 YFSETQ. This CDR3 comprises 14 residues. V gave up 2 bases and J gave up 6 bases; unmatched junction bases: 4. In regard to this clonotype: As yet, its antigen is unknown.

Each sample used at least 6 million PBMCs. This sequence originates from a man in his 70s in good health. V usage is TRBV5-1 and J usage is TRBJ1-2, with TRBD1 matching 10 bases. Source material: blood. CDR3 DNA: TGCGCCAGCAGCTTCGACAGGGGGCAGGATGGCTACACCTTC. Protein product: CASSFDRGQDGYTF.